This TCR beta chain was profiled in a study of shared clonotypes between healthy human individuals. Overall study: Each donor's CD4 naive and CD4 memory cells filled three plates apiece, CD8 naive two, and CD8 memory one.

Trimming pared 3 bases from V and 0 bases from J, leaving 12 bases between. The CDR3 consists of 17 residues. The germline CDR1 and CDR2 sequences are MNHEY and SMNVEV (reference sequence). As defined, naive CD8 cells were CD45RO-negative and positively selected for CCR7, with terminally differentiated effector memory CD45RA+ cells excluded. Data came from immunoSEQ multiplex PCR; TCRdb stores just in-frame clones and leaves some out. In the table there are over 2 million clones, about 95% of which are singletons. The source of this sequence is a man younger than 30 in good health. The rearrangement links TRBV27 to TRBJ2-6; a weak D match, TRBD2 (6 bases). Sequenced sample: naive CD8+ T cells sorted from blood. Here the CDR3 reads CASSFLGGSSGANVLTF. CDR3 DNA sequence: TGTGCCAGCAGTTTTCTAGGAGGGTCCTCTGGGGCCAACGTCCTGACTTTC.